Here is one T cell receptor (beta chain) with its context. Its antigen is still unknown. The treatment denotes: roughly ten-day PBMC culture with coronavirus spike peptide pools or control peptides (ViraFEST assay). From the unexposed donor, CD4+ T cells were collected ahead of the COVID-19 pandemic (2011-2018). T cells were expanded with peptide pools, and expanded clonotypes were identified by TCR sequencing. Per well, 1.5 million to 2.5 million PBMCs were cultured in the presence of around 9.1 IU/ml IL-2 and approximately 10 ug/ml peptide pools. The record originates from a study of vaccination and CD4 T cells after COVID-19. Study background: Investigators took post-vaccine samples a median about 65 days after dose two, within a range of 14 to 241.

Between the trimmed V and J ends, which lost 0 bases and 15 bases, there was a span of 18 bases. CDR3 length: 14 residues. CDR1 is SGHVS and CDR2 is FQNEAQ in the germline V gene. The Oncomine TCR Beta short-read assay was what sequenced the DNA obtained from cultured CD4+ T cells. In this case, cultured CD4+ T cells provided the extracted genomic DNA. MiXCR, applied by TCRdb to the PCR reads, yields one record per CDR3 protein. The sample contains about 7,600 distinct CDR3 sequences, 50% of which appear only once. This chain joins TRBV7-8 and TRBJ2-1; weak D call: TRBD2 (6 bases). The source material was CD4+ T cells from blood, cultured in vitro. The receptor's source is a human donor in good health. CDR3 sequence reads: CASSLAGGVGGPFF. CDR3 in DNA: TGTGCCAGCAGCTTAGCCGGCGGGGTCGGAGGTCCGTTCTTC.